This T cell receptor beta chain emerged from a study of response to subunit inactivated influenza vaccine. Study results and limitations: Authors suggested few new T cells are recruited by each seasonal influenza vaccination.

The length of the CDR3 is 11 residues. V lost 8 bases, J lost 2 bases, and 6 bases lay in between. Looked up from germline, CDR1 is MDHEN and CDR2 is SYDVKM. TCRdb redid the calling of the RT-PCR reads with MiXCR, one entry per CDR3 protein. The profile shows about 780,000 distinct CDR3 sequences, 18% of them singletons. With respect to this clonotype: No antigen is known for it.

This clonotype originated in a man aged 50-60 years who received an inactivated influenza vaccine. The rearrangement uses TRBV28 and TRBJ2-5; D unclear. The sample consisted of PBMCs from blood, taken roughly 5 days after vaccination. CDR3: CASGPQETQYF. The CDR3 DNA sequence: TGTGCCAGCGGGCCTCAAGAGACCCAGTACTTC.